This T cell receptor (beta chain) was obtained from a study of tumor and adjacent non-tumor tissue in lung cancer. Whole-study findings and limits: Compared with tumor, normal lung showed significantly lower TCR diversity.

RNA was extracted from bulk tissue without any cell sorting. V lost 4 bases and J lost 7, with 17 bases in between. The V gene's germline CDR1 is MNHEY and CDR2 SVGEGT. This CDR3 contains 15 residues. A modified ARM-PCR protocol with three rounds of nested PCR amplified TCRbeta. TCRdb ran MiXCR on the multiplex PCR reads and lists one entry per CDR3 protein. The table includes 91,000 or so distinct CDR3 sequences, about 66% detected once. As to this clonotype: What it binds is not known. A much larger clone is a single base away; this may be a read error.

This TCR came from a man between 60 and 75 years old with non-small cell lung cancer. Sequencing was done on a sample of lung tumor tissue. The chain links TRBV6-2 or TRBV6-3 to TRBJ2-1, with D maybe TRBD2 (5 bases). CDR3 nucleotide sequence: TGTGCCAGCAGTTCGCCTTCGGACTTCTGGAATGAGCAGTTCTTC. As protein: CASSSPSDFWNEQFF.